The text below deals with one TCR beta chain. The antigen remains undetermined. Only in-frame clones appear in the TCRdb table, and some are missing; sequencing was by immunoSEQ multiplex PCR. The sample contains around 100,000 clones, around 91% of which appear only once. This entry belongs to a study of PD-L1 blockade in urothelial cancer. The study, taken as a whole, reports: Durable-benefit patients showed greater tumor-associated blood clone expansion at 3 weeks.

This CDR3 is built from 11 residues. V lost 4 bases, J lost 5 bases, and 9 bases lay in between. Germline V CDR1 and CDR2: DFQATT, SNEGSKA (reference sequence). As for time point: pretreatment peripheral blood. The source material was PBMCs, sampled around atezolizumab (anti-PD-L1) treatment. The origin of this receptor is a man aged 55 to 70 with urothelial cancer. The V call is TRBV20-1, the J call TRBJ2-7; the D is unclear. The CDR3 region has the DNA TGCAGTGCTAAATTAGTGGACGAGCAGTACTTC. Its protein is CSAKLVDEQYF.